This TCR beta chain derives from a study of glioma-infiltrating T cells after dendritic cell vaccination. This table comes from immunoSEQ multiplex PCR, and its TCRdb copy is limited to in-frame clones, with some not included. The table lists about 92,000 clones, 85% to 90% of them singletons. The V end lost 3 bases, the J end lost 8 bases, and 13 bases lay between the germline ends. The germline V gene encodes CDR1 MNHEY and CDR2 SMNVEV (reference sequence). This CDR3 comprises 13 residues. V is TRBV27 and J is TRBJ1-2; no definite D call. The source of this sequence is a human donor with glioblastoma. Sequences were derived from blood, sampled before dendritic cell vaccination. The CDR3 spells CASSFSPTQGYTF. Written as DNA, the CDR3 is TGTGCCAGCAGTTTTTCCCCTACACAGGGCTACACCTTC.